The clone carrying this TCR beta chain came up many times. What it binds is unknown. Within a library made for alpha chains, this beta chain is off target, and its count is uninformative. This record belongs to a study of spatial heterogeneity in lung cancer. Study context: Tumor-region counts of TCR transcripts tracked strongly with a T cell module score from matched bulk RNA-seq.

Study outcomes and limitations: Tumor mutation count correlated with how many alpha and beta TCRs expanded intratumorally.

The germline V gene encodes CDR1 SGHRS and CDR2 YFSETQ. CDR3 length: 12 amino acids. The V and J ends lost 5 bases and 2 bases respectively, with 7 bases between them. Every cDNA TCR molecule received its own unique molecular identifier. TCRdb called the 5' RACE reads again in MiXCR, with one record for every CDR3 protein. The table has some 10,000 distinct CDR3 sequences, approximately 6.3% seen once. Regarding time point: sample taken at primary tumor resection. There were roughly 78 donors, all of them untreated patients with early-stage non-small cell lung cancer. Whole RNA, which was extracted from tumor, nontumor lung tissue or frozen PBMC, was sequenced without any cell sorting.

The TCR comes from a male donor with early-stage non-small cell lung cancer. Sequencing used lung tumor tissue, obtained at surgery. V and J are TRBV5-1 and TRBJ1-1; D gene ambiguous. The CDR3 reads CASRSDNTEAFF. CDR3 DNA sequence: TGCGCCAGCAGATCGGATAACACTGAAGCTTTCTTT.